The 32 T cell receptor beta chains below all came from one sample that was sequenced in a study of cytomegalovirus exposure and HLA in healthy donors. PCR used 60 Vbeta primers and 13 Jbeta primers. Produced via immunoSEQ multiplex PCR; TCRdb's table is partial and in-frame only. The top ten clones hold about 5.7% of a sample with approximately 100,000 clones, over 9.5% of them seen once. The sample taken for sequencing was PBMCs. Receptors originate from a middle-aged man in good health and CMV-seropositive.

This clone was recorded a few times. The chain is built from TRBV7-2 and TRBJ2-7; D might be TRBD2 (6 bases). The CDR3 sequence is 12 residues long. With 0 bases removed from V and 7 bases from J, the gap between germline ends came to 7 bases. Per germline, CDR1 SGHTA and CDR2 FQGNSA. This CDR3 is CASSLAGREQYF. CDR3 nucleotides: TGTGCCAGCAGCTTAGCGGGGAGGGAGCAGTACTTC. The full variable domain, completed using reference TRBV7-2 and TRBJ2-7, is GAGVSQSPSNKVTEKGKDVELRCDPISGHTALYWYRQSLGQGLEFLIYFQGNSAPDKSGLPSDRFSAERTGGSVSTLTIQRTQQEDSAVYLCASSLAGREQYFGPGTRLTVT.

This clone was detected a few times. CDR3 loop: CASSPAGDTQYF. Written as DNA, the CDR3 is TGTGCCAGCAGCCCCGCTGGCGATACGCAGTATTTT. The chain recombines TRBV5-4 with TRBJ2-3; D is uncertain. V was trimmed by 4 bases and J by 6 bases, leaving 9 bases between them. The CDR3 loop spans 12 amino acids. CDR1 is SGHNT, CDR2 YYREEE, per germline (reference sequence). The full variable domain, rest sourced from reference TRBV5-4 and TRBJ2-3, is ETGVTQSPTHLIKTRGQQVTLRCSSQSGHNTVSWYQQALGQGPQFIFQYYREEENGRGNFPPRFSGLQFPNYSSELNVNALELDDSALYLCASSPAGDTQYFGPGTRLTVL.

In this sample, this clone turned up a few times. The rearrangement links TRBV11-1 to TRBJ2-1, with 9 bases matching TRBD2. Unmatched junction bases numbered 6, after V lost 1 base and J lost 8 bases. Germline-derived CDR1 and CDR2 are SGHAT and FQDESV (reference sequence). CDR3 length: 15 residues. The CDR3 region has the DNA TGTGCCAGCAGCTTAGAGGGACTAGCAAGGTATGAGCAGTTCTTC. It is translated as CASSLEGLARYEQFF.

The rearrangement joins TRBV6-6 to TRBJ2-7; 7 bases line up with TRBD2. With V trimmed by 2 bases and J by 1 base, 2 bases remained unmatched. The V gene's germline CDR1 is MNHNY and CDR2 SVGAGI (reference sequence). This CDR3 has 14 residues. The CDR3 spells CASSYRRESYEQYF. Here the CDR3 DNA reads TGTGCCAGCAGTTACCGGCGGGAGTCCTACGAGCAGTACTTC.

This clone was picked up a small number of times. The rearrangement uses TRBV4-1 and TRBJ2-7; D is uncertain. Deletions cut 1 base from V and 12 bases from J, with 13 bases between. There are 12 residues in the CDR3. CDR1 and CDR2 from the germline V gene are MGHRA and YSYEKL. The CDR3 loop is CASSQVGSLRYF. The CDR3 DNA reads TGCGCCAGCAGCCAAGTGGGCAGTCTAAGGTACTTC.

This sequence joins TRBV19 and TRBJ2-7, with D perhaps TRBD1 (6 bases). Trimming cost V 5 bases and J 6 bases, with 14 bases left between them. Looked up from germline, CDR1 is LNHDA and CDR2 is SQIVND (reference sequence). CDR3 length: 13 residues. The CDR3 nucleotides read TGTGCCAGTAGTCCCGAACAGGGTCGCGAGCAGTACTTC. Translation: CASSPEQGREQYF.

J is TRBJ2-3 and V is TRBV5-4; possible D gene TRBD1, 5 bases. Germline CDR1 is SGHNT and CDR2 is YYREEE (reference sequence). The V and J ends lost 2 bases and 0 bases respectively, with 10 bases between them. The CDR3 sequence is 15 residues long. In DNA form, the CDR3 reads TGTGCCAGCAGCTTACCAGGGCGAAGCACAGATACGCAGTATTTT. Protein product: CASSLPGRSTDTQYF. Full variable domain (missing parts from reference TRBV5-4 and TRBJ2-3): ETGVTQSPTHLIKTRGQQVTLRCSSQSGHNTVSWYQQALGQGPQFIFQYYREEENGRGNFPPRFSGLQFPNYSSELNVNALELDDSALYLCASSLPGRSTDTQYFGPGTRLTVL.

This clone was seen only a few times. This chain uses TRBV14 with TRBJ1-1; D is ambiguous. CDR3 size: 16 residues. CDR1 is SGHDN and CDR2 is FVKESK in the germline V gene. The V end was cut by 6 bases, the J end by 5 bases, with 22 bases between. CDR3 bases: TGTGCCAGCAGTCACAACGAGGCAAATAGGAGAACTGAAGCTTTCTTT. Amino acid sequence: CASSHNEANRRTEAFF.

This clone was observed a handful of times. V is TRBV9 and J is TRBJ1-1; D gene ambiguous. The CDR3 runs to 14 residues. Trimming left V 2 bases short and J 0 bases short, with 8 bases between. Germline CDR1 and CDR2: SGDLS and YYNGEE. The chain's CDR3 is CASSVGSVNTEAFF. The CDR3 nucleotides read TGTGCCAGCAGCGTTGGTTCGGTGAACACTGAAGCTTTCTTT. Variable domain in full (rest from reference TRBV9 and TRBJ1-1): DSGVTQTPKHLITATGQRVTLRCSPRSGDLSVYWYQQSLDQGLQFLIQYYNGEERAKGNILERFSAQQFPDLHSELNLSSLELGDSALYFCASSVGSVNTEAFFGQGTRLTVV.

The rearrangement links TRBV19 to TRBJ2-7, with TRBD2 identical over 11 bases. With 5 bases clipped from V and 6 bases from J, the junction kept 15 bases outside the gene matches. The CDR3 is 17 amino acids. Germline V gene sequence: CDR1 LNHDA, CDR2 SQIVND (reference sequence). DNA of the CDR3: TGTGCCAGTAGTCCTCAATCTAGCGGGAGGATGTATTCCGAGCAGTACTTC. This codes for CASSPQSSGRMYSEQYF. The full variable domain, its missing parts supplied by reference TRBV19 and TRBJ2-7, is DGGITQSPKYLFRKEGQNVTLSCEQNLNHDAMYWYRQDPGQGLRLIYYSQIVNDFQKGDIAEGYSVSREKKESFPLTVTSAQKNPTAFYLCASSPQSSGRMYSEQYFGPGTRLTVT.

V usage is TRBV10-1 and J usage is TRBJ2-7; D might be TRBD1 (6 bases). Germline V gives CDR1 WNHNN, CDR2 SYGVQD (reference sequence). The CDR3 totals 13 residues. Between the trimmed V and J ends, which lost 4 bases and 6 bases, there was a span of 13 bases. In DNA form, the CDR3 reads TGCGCCAGCAGTGCCGGGAAAGGGGGCGAGCAGTACTTC. This sequence encodes CASSAGKGGEQYF.

The genes are TRBV6-5 and TRBJ1-1, with D unresolved. The CDR3 sequence is 12 residues long. Trimming shortened V by 6 bases and J by 4 bases, and 9 bases separated the two germline ends. Germline loops: CDR1 MNHEY, CDR2 SVGAGI. The CDR3 DNA reads as TGTGCCAGCAGAGCCCGCGGCACTGAAGCTTTCTTT. It yields the protein CASRARGTEAFF.

The chain couples TRBV7-9 to TRBJ2-7, with TRBD2 matching 7 bases. Trimming at V came to 3 bases and at J to 0 bases, leaving 8 bases not matched to a gene. The length of the CDR3 is 16 residues. The V gene's germline CDR1 is SEHNR and CDR2 FQNEAQ (reference sequence). In nucleotides, the CDR3 is TGTGCCAGCAGCTTGGAACTAGCGCGAATCTCCTACGAGCAGTACTTC. Translating gives CASSLELARISYEQYF.

The J gene is TRBJ2-7, the V gene TRBV7-9; 12 bases match TRBD2. V lost 3 bases and J lost 3; bases outside the gene matches: 6. CDR3 size: 16 residues. Germline V gene data show CDR1 as SEHNR and CDR2 as FQNEAQ (reference sequence). CDR3 region: CASSFWTSGEFYEQYF. The CDR3 bases are TGTGCCAGCAGCTTCTGGACTAGCGGGGAATTCTACGAGCAGTACTTC.

The chain combines TRBV13 with TRBJ1-1; tentative D call: TRBD1 (5 bases). V was cut by 5 bases and J by 5 bases, with 21 bases left in between. Germline lookup yields CDR1 PRHDT and CDR2 FYEKMQ (reference sequence). The CDR3 consists of 16 residues. CDR3: CASSPGGYEGRTEAFF. DNA of the CDR3: TGTGCCAGCAGCCCCGGGGGTTATGAGGGGCGAACTGAAGCTTTCTTT.

In its sample, this clone was seen a few times. The gene calls are TRBV11-3 and TRBJ2-7; 12 bases map to TRBD1. The germline V gene encodes CDR1 SGHNT and CDR2 YENEEA. Trimming took 7 bases from V and 5 from J; bases not matched to a gene: 3. The CDR3 is 13 amino acids. The CDR3 reads CASTGTGGHEQYF. The CDR3 coding sequence is TGTGCCAGCACCGGGACAGGGGGCCACGAGCAGTACTTC.

This clone was seen a handful of times. The V and J genes are TRBV6-1 and TRBJ2-3; weak D call: TRBD2 (6 bases). Germline V gene sequence: CDR1 MNHNS, CDR2 SASEGT. The V and J ends lost 3 bases and 2 bases respectively, with 15 bases between them. The CDR3 is 16 amino acids. In DNA, the CDR3 is TGTGCCAGCAGTGACCGGGACGGAGGGAACACAGATACGCAGTATTTT. As protein: CASSDRDGGNTDTQYF.

The gene calls are TRBV7-9 and TRBJ2-5; D is possibly TRBD1 (5 bases). Per germline, CDR1 SEHNR and CDR2 FQNEAQ (reference sequence). This CDR3 region has 14 residues. Trimming left V 6 bases short and J 5 bases short, with 16 bases between. The CDR3 sequence: CASRRQSSGETQYF. The CDR3 nucleotides read TGTGCCAGCAGGCGACAGAGTTCGGGCGAGACCCAGTACTTC.

V usage is TRBV29-1 and J usage is TRBJ1-1; no definite D call. The germline gives CDR1 SQVTM, CDR2 ANQGSEA. CDR3 length equals 15 residues. V gave up 4 bases and J gave up 4 bases, with 19 bases separating them. The CDR3 DNA sequence: TGCAGCGTTGGAGCCGCCCCGGGGTCGGGCACTGAAGCTTTCTTT. Translated, it gives CSVGAAPGSGTEAFF. Filled out from reference TRBV29-1 and TRBJ1-1, the complete variable domain reads SAVISQKPSRDICQRGTSLTIQCQVDSQVTMMFWYRQQPGQSLTLIATANQGSEATYESGFVIDKFPISRPNLTFSTLTVSNMSPEDSSIYLCSVGAAPGSGTEAFFGQGTRLTVV.

Turning to this clone: One junction end does not reproduce the germline sequence, and a read error may be involved. The chain employs TRBV14 and TRBJ1-1, with TRBD1 as a possible D gene (6 bases). This CDR3 has 13 residues. CDR1 and CDR2 from the germline V gene are SGHDN and FVKESK. CDR3 protein: CASNREMKTEAFF. The CDR3 DNA is TGTGCCAGTAACAGGGAGATGAAAACTGAAGCTTTCTTC.

This sequence joins TRBV7-9 and TRBJ2-3; 13 positions agree with TRBD2. Unmatched junction bases numbered 9, after V lost 5 bases and J lost 4 bases. Germline CDR1 SEHNR, CDR2 FQNEAQ (reference sequence). This CDR3 region has 17 residues. The CDR3 DNA follows: TGTGCCAGCAGCCGTACTAGCGGGAGGGCCGACGCAGATACGCAGTATTTT. Translation gives CASSRTSGRADADTQYF. Filled out from reference TRBV7-9 and TRBJ2-3, the complete variable domain reads DTGVSQNPRHKITKRGQNVTFRCDPISEHNRLYWYRQTLGQGPEFLTYFQNEAQLEKSRLLSDRFSAERPKGSFSTLEIQRTEQGDSAMYLCASSRTSGRADADTQYFGPGTRLTVL.

Comment on this clone: The junction departs from germline at one end; a sequencing error may be responsible. This chain joins TRBV5-1 and TRBJ2-2; D may be TRBD2 (6 bases). CDR1 SGHRS and CDR2 YFSETQ come from the germline V gene. The CDR3 extends over 14 amino acids. The CDR3 here is CASSFGLATGGLFF. In DNA, the CDR3 is TGCGCCAGCAGCTTCGGACTCGCGACCGGGGGGCTGTTTTTT.

This clone turned up a few times. This rearrangement joins TRBV4-1 to TRBJ2-1; 14 bases match TRBD2. In germline, CDR1 is MGHRA, CDR2 YSYEKL. The CDR3 loop spans 15 amino acids. The ends lost 6 bases at V and 8 bases at J; junction bases unmatched: 6. The CDR3 here is CASSSTSGRVDEQFF. The CDR3, as DNA: TGCGCCAGCAGTTCGACTAGCGGGAGGGTTGATGAGCAGTTCTTC.

This clone was detected only a few times. The J gene is TRBJ1-1, the V gene TRBV19, with D possibly matching TRBD1 (5 bases). The CDR3 is made up of 17 amino acids. Trimming took off 8 bases at V and 0 bases at J, with 22 bases between the two ends. Per germline, CDR1 LNHDA and CDR2 SQIVND (reference sequence). In nucleotides, the CDR3 is TGTGCCAGTCCTGACCAAGCGGGACGTTCCATGAACACTGAAGCTTTCTTT. This sequence encodes CASPDQAGRSMNTEAFF.

This rearrangement joins TRBV19 to TRBJ2-5, with 8 bases that match TRBD1. Germline V lookup: CDR1 LNHDA, CDR2 SQIVND (reference sequence). CDR3 length: 15 amino acids. V lost 5 bases to trimming and J lost 4 bases; unmatched junction nucleotides: 9. CDR3 in amino acids: CASSWDRRSTETQYF. CDR3 in DNA: TGTGCCAGTAGTTGGGACAGGAGATCGACAGAGACCCAGTACTTC.

The rearrangement links TRBV2 to TRBJ2-2; 11 nucleotides agree with TRBD2. CDR3 size: 15 residues. Germline V CDR1 and CDR2: SNHLY, FYNNEI. The V segment lost 7 bases and the J segment 5 bases; nucleotides outside the gene matches: 6. The CDR3: CASMGTSGRTGELFF. The CDR3 DNA sequence: TGTGCCAGCATGGGCACTAGCGGGAGAACCGGGGAGCTGTTTTTT.

The rearrangement uses TRBV11-2 and TRBJ1-2; 8 bases agree with TRBD1. The germline gives CDR1 SGHAT, CDR2 FQNNGV. The CDR3 is made up of 14 amino acids. The ends lost 5 bases at V and 4 bases at J; junction bases unmatched: 6. The CDR3 loop reads CASSPGQGGYGYTF. CDR3 nucleotide sequence: TGTGCCAGCAGCCCCGGACAGGGTGGCTATGGCTACACCTTC.

This clone was detected a few times. The J gene is TRBJ1-5, the V gene TRBV9; D not resolved. V lost 0 bases and J 7 bases, leaving 8 bases between the germline ends. Germline V lookup: CDR1 SGDLS, CDR2 YYNGEE. CDR3 length: 13 amino acids. CDR3 amino acids: CASSVGHNQPQHF. The CDR3 DNA sequence: TGTGCCAGCAGCGTAGGACACAACCAGCCCCAGCATTTT.

The rearrangement links TRBV5-1 to TRBJ2-3, with D perhaps TRBD1 (6 bases). Between the trimmed V and J ends, which lost 1 base and 2 bases, there was a span of 14 bases. The CDR3 spans 16 residues. CDR1 is SGHRS and CDR2 is YFSETQ in the germline V gene. CDR3 protein: CASSLTGRVTTDTQYF. CDR3 sequence (DNA): TGCGCCAGCAGCTTGACAGGGCGGGTCACCACAGATACGCAGTATTTT. Together with reference TRBV5-1 and TRBJ2-3, the CDR3 gives the full variable domain: KAGVTQTPRYLIKTRGQQVTLSCSPISGHRSVSWYQQTPGQGLQFLFEYFSETQRNKGNFPGRFSGRQFSNSRSEMNVSTLELGDSALYLCASSLTGRVTTDTQYFGPGTRLTVL.

The J gene is TRBJ2-1, the V gene TRBV6-6, with D maybe TRBD2 (6 bases). V lost 0 bases to trimming and J lost 9 bases, with 18 bases between them. The CDR3 is 16 amino acids. Germline loops: CDR1 MNHNY, CDR2 SVGAGI (reference sequence). The DNA for the CDR3 is TGTGCCAGCAGTTACTCAGGGGAGGTAAATACAAGTGAGCAGTTCTTC. Its protein is CASSYSGEVNTSEQFF.

J is TRBJ2-1 and V is TRBV7-3; 8 nucleotides agree with TRBD2. Germline lookup yields CDR1 SGHTA and CDR2 FQGTGA. V dropped 3 bases and J dropped 8; count of bases not matched to a gene: 3. This CDR3 comprises 13 residues. CDR3 amino acids: CASSFGLADEQFF. The CDR3 DNA reads TGTGCCAGCAGCTTCGGACTAGCCGATGAGCAGTTCTTC.

V is TRBV30 and J is TRBJ2-7; the match to TRBD1 covers 7 bases. Germline CDR1 GTSNPN, CDR2 SVGIG (reference sequence). The length of the CDR3 is 14 residues. Trimming cost V 5 bases and J 4 bases; bases outside gene matches: 11. CDR3 nucleotide sequence: TGTGCCTGGGCTGACAGGGATGGGAAGTACGAGCAGTACTTC. It encodes CAWADRDGKYEQYF.